The rows below give T cell receptor beta chains drawn from one sample of a study of cytomegalovirus exposure and HLA in healthy donors. Assay: immunoSEQ multiplex PCR; the TCRdb copy retains only in-frame clones and omits some. Counted here are over 100,000 clones, approximately 78% occurring once; the ten biggest clones make up about 7.5%. The sequenced sample was PBMCs. The source of these receptors is a woman between 45 and 65 years old in good health and CMV-seropositive. The CDR3 runs from the conserved cysteine through the conserved F or W. A D gene is named only where the DNA matches it firmly. The listing skips clone size in some rows; elsewhere it reads once, few, many or a size class.

size,D,J,V,CDR3,DNA
.,TRBD2,TRBJ2-3,TRBV16,CASSQSRTSGFYTQYF,TGTGCCAGCAGCCAATCCCGGACTAGCGGATTCTATACGCAGTATTTT
.,TRBD1,TRBJ1-6,TRBV5-1,CASSSDRGDSPLHF,TGCGCCAGCAGCTCTGACAGGGGCGATTCACCCCTCCACTTT
.,.,TRBJ1-3,TRBV18,CASSLVGAFSGNTIYF,TGTGCCAGCTCACTAGTAGGGGCTTTCTCTGGAAACACCATATATTTT
.,.,TRBJ2-7,TRBV6-5,CASSYMSGYEQYF,TGTGCCAGCAGTTACATGAGCGGCTACGAGCAGTACTTC
.,.,TRBJ2-7,TRBV5-1,CASSLDVLSEQYF,TGCGCCAGCAGCTTGGATGTACTAAGCGAGCAGTACTTC
few,TRBD1,TRBJ1-5,TRBV9,CASSVGTGENQPQHF,TGTGCCAGCAGCGTAGGGACAGGGGAGAATCAGCCCCAGCATTTT
.,.,TRBJ1-3,TRBV7-8,CASRLDGGVSGNTIYF,TGTGCCAGCAGATTGGACGGAGGAGTCTCTGGAAACACCATATATTTT
once,.,TRBJ2-1,TRBV27,CASSLAGYYNEQFF,TGTGCCAGCAGTTTAGCGGGCTACTACAATGAGCAGTTCTTC
.,TRBD1,TRBJ1-5,TRBV5-1,CASSQTGGGNQPQHF,TGCGCCAGCAGTCAAACAGGGGGGGGCAATCAGCCCCAGCATTTT
.,.,TRBJ2-7,TRBV5-1,CASSSTGVGYEQYF,TGCGCCAGCAGCTCCACGGGGGTGGGCTACGAGCAGTACTTC
.,.,TRBJ2-7,TRBV7-3,CASSLTGGDTYEQYF,TGTGCCAGCAGCTTAACTGGAGGGGATACCTACGAGCAGTACTTC